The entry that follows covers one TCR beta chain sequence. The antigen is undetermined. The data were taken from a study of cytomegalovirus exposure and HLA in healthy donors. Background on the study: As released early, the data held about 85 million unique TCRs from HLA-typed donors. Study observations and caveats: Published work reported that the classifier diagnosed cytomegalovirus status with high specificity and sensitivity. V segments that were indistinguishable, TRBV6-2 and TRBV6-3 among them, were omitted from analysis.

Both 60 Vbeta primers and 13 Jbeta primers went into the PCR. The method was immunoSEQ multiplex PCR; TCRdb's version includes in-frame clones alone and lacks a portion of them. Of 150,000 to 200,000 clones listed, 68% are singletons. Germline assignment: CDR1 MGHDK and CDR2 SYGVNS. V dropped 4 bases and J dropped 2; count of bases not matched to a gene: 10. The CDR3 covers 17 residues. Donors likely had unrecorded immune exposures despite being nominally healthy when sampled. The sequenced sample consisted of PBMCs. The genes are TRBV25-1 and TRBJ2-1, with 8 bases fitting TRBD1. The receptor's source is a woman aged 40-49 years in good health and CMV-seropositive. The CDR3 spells CASSALSGTGAYNEQFF. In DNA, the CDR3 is TGTGCCAGCAGTGCCCTTTCCGGGACAGGTGCCTACAATGAGCAGTTCTTC. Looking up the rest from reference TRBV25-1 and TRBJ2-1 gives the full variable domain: EADIYQTPRYLVIGTGKKITLECSQTMGHDKMYWYQQDPGMELHLIHYSYGVNSTEKGDLSSESTVSRIRTEHFPLTLESARPSHTSQYLCASSALSGTGAYNEQFFGPGTRLTVL.